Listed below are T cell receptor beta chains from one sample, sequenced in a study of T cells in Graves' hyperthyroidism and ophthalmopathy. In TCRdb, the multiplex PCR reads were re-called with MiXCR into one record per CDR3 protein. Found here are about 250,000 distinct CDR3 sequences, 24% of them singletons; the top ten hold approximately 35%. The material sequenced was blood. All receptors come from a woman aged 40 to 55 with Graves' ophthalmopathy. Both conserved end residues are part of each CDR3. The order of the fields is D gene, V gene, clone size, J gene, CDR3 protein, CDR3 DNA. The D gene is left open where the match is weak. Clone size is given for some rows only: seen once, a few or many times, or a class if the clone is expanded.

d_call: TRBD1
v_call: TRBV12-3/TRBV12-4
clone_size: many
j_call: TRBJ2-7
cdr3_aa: CASRPGTGETYEQYF
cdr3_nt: TGTGCCAGCAGGCCCGGGACAGGGGAGACCTACGAGCAGTACTTC

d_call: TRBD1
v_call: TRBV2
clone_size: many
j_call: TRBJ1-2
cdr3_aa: CASSEQGGYYGYTF
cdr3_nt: TGTGCCAGCAGCGAACAGGGGGGTTACTATGGCTACACCTTC

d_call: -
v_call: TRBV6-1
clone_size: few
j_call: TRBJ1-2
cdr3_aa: CASSGDGVDYGYTF
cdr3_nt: TGTGCCAGCAGTGGTGATGGGGTGGACTATGGCTACACCTTC

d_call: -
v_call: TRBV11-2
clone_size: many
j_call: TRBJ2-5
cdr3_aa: CASSLDLGVETQYF
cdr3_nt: TGTGCCAGCAGCTTAGATTTGGGGGTGGAGACCCAGTACTTC

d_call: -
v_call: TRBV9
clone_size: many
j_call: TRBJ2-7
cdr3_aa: CASSVSDTWVGEQYF
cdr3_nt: TGTGCCAGCAGCGTATCTGATACTTGGGTAGGCGAGCAGTACTTC

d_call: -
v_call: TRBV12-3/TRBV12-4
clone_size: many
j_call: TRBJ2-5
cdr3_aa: CASSSNRDASKETQYF
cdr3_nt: TGTGCCAGCAGCTCCAACCGGGACGCCAGCAAAGAGACCCAGTACTTC

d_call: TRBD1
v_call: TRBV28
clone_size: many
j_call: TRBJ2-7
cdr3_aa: CASSSTLTGTGRHEQYF
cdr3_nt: TGTGCCAGCAGTTCCACCCTAACCGGGACAGGGAGACACGAGCAGTACTTC

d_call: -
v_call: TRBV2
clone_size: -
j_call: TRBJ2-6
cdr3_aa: CASSEAGRGQIRPGANVLTF
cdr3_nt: TGTGCCAGCAGTGAAGCCGGGCGGGGACAAATTCGTCCCGGGGCCAACGTCCTGACTTTC

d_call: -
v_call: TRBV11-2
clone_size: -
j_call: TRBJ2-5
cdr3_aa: CASSLDPVGGGRIQETQYF
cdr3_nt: TGTGCCAGCAGCTTAGATCCAGTCGGCGGAGGGCGCATCCAAGAGACCCAGTACTTC

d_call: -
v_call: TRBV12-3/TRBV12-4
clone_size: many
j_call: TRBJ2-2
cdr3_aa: CASLGGTNTGELFF
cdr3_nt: TGTGCCAGCCTCGGCGGAACGAACACCGGGGAGCTGTTTTTT

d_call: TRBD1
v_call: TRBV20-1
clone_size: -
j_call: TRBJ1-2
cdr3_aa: CSASDRVYGYTF
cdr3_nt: TGCAGTGCTAGTGACAGGGTCTATGGCTACACCTTC

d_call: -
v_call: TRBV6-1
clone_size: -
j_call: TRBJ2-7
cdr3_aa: CASRVMGSSYEQYF
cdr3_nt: TGTGCCAGCAGAGTAATGGGTAGCTCCTACGAGCAGTACTTC

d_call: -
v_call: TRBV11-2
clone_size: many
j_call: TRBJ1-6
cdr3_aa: CASSSFRESPLHF
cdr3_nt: TGTGCCAGCAGCTCCTTCAGGGAATCACCCCTCCACTTT

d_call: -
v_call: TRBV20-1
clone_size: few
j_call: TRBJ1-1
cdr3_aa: CSARDGRANTEAFF
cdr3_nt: TGCAGTGCTAGAGATGGGAGAGCGAACACTGAAGCTTTCTTT

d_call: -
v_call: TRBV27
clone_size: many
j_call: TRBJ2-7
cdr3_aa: CASSLTTASSYEQYF
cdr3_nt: TGTGCCAGCAGTCTCACTACCGCGAGCTCCTACGAGCAGTACTTC

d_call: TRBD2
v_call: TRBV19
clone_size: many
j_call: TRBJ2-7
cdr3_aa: CASSMTSGSYEQYF
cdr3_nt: TGTGCCAGTAGTATGACTAGCGGGAGTTACGAGCAGTACTTC

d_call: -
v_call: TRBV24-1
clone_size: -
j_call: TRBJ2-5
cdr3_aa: CATSDFSPTGRETQYF
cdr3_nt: TGTGCCACCAGTGATTTCTCACCGACAGGGAGGGAGACCCAGTACTTC

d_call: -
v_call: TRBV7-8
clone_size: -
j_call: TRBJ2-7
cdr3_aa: CASSLVAPRQGPGYEQYF
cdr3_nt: TGTGCCAGCAGCTTAGTGGCGCCCCGGCAGGGCCCCGGCTACGAGCAGTACTTC

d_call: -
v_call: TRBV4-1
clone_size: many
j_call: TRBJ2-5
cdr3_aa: CASSQVAGDTQETQYF
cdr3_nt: TGCGCCAGCAGCCAAGTAGCCGGGGACACTCAAGAGACCCAGTACTTC